In this sample, the clone carrying this T cell receptor beta chain turned up once. The source of the sample is a study of blood T cells in healthy people across ages. The authors ran a second PCR of roughly 7 to 11 cycles using a sample-barcoded 5' primer and a J-beta primer mix. TCRdb recomputed calls from the 5' RACE reads with MiXCR, one row per CDR3 protein. The table has around 700,000 distinct CDR3 sequences, about 25% seen once. Germline V gives CDR1 SQVTM, CDR2 ANQGSEA. The CDR3 has 13 amino acids. The germline V and J ends were trimmed by 2 bases and 3 bases, with 10 bases remaining between them. The same specimen was also included in a second study, on T cells of mothers and their children.

The clonotype comes from a boy younger than 18 in good health. The sequencing input was blood. The rearrangement uses TRBV29-1 and TRBJ1-1, with D possibly matching TRBD1 (6 bases). CDR3 amino acids: CSVEKGGDTEAFF. The CDR3, as DNA: TGCAGCGTTGAAAAGGGGGGGGACACTGAAGCTTTCTTT.